The 13 T cell receptor beta chains given below trace back to one sample, sequenced in a study of shared clonotypes between healthy human individuals. Some clones are missing from TCRdb's copy, which holds only in-frame ones; the method was immunoSEQ multiplex PCR. Here the sample spans about 1.5 million clones, approximately 96% being singletons. Sequencing input: naive CD4+ T cells sorted from blood. The subset denotes: CD45RA+ positively selected. The receptors stem from a man aged 25 to 45 in good health.

The chain uses TRBV4-2 and TRBJ1-1, with TRBD1 identical over 8 bases. Germline CDR1 is LGHNA and CDR2 is YNFKEQ. This CDR3 spans 15 amino acids. V gave up 5 bases and J gave up 0 bases; unmatched junction bases: 5. CDR3 in amino acids: CASSGQGGMNTEAFF. The CDR3 DNA reads TGTGCCAGCAGCGGACAGGGAGGAATGAACACTGAAGCTTTCTTT.

The rearrangement uses TRBV2 and TRBJ1-1; D gene uncertain. The length of the CDR3 is 18 residues. The germline gives CDR1 SNHLY, CDR2 FYNNEI. V was clipped by 0 bases and J by 2 bases, with 19 bases between them. The CDR3 coding sequence is TGTGCCAGCAGTGAAGCCTGGCCCCTTGGGCGGGCTAACACTGAAGCTTTCTTT. Translation gives CASSEAWPLGRANTEAFF.

V is TRBV25-1 and J is TRBJ1-2; 10 bases are a match to TRBD1. The germline gives CDR1 MGHDK, CDR2 SYGVNS. The CDR3 is made up of 17 amino acids. Losses at the gene ends were 2 bases for V and 4 bases for J; bases not matched to a gene: 10. Here the CDR3 DNA reads TGTGCCAGCAGTGAAAGTCGCCGGGACAGGGGAATCTATGGCTACACCTTC. Translation gives CASSESRRDRGIYGYTF.

The genes are TRBV19 and TRBJ2-3; TRBD2 matches 12 bases. CDR1 LNHDA and CDR2 SQIVND come from the germline V gene (reference sequence). This CDR3 is 15 amino acids long. V lost 6 bases and J lost 6; bases outside the gene matches: 7. CDR3 in DNA: TGTGCCAGTAGCACACTAGCGGGAGGTCGCGATACGCAGTATTTT. Its protein product is CASSTLAGGRDTQYF.

This chain uses TRBV2 with TRBJ1-4; D possibly corresponds to TRBD1 (5 bases). V gave up 8 bases and J gave up 2 bases, with 15 bases separating them. This CDR3 is 15 amino acids long. Germline V gene data show CDR1 as SNHLY and CDR2 as FYNNEI. In nucleotides, the CDR3 is TGTGCCAGCGGGGGACCTTCGGGCACTAATGAAAAACTGTTTTTT. This translates into CASGGPSGTNEKLFF. Full variable domain (outside the CDR3, taken from reference TRBV2 and TRBJ1-4): EPEVTQTPSHQVTQMGQEVILRCVPISNHLYFYWYRQILGQKVEFLVSFYNNEISEKSEIFDDQFSVERPDGSNFTLKIRSTKLEDSAMYFCASGGPSGTNEKLFFGSGTQLSVL.

The J gene is TRBJ2-1, the V gene TRBV7-2; D is ambiguous. Trimming removed 5 bases from V and 8 bases from J, with 10 bases in between. The CDR3 is made up of 12 amino acids. The germline CDR1 and CDR2 sequences are SGHTA and FQGNSA. CDR3 protein: CASSPFSYEQFF. CDR3 DNA sequence: TGTGCCAGCAGCCCATTTAGCTATGAGCAGTTCTTC.

The CDR3 loop is CASSLAHITGYGYTF. CDR3 sequence (DNA): TGTGCCAGCAGCTTAGCACATATAACGGGCTATGGCTACACCTTC. The gene calls are TRBV7-2 and TRBJ1-2; D is unresolved. V lost 0 bases and J 4 bases, leaving 12 bases between the germline ends. Germline-derived CDR1 and CDR2 are SGHTA and FQGNSA. The CDR3 is 15 residues long.

This clone occurred once. This chain links TRBV9 with TRBJ2-7; tentatively, D is TRBD1 (5 bases). The V gene's germline CDR1 is SGDLS and CDR2 YYNGEE. The CDR3 extends over 15 amino acids. V was pared by 0 bases and J by 5 bases, with 15 bases between. The CDR3 region has the DNA TGTGCCAGCAGCGTAGAGGCCCAGGGTTTCAACGAGCAGTACTTC. Translation gives CASSVEAQGFNEQYF.

A single count supports this clone. This sequence joins TRBV5-6 and TRBJ2-7; 10 nucleotides align to TRBD2. Trimming cost V 1 base and J 7 bases; bases outside gene matches: 17. The CDR3 sequence is 18 residues long. Germline CDR1 is SGHDT and CDR2 is YYEEEE. CDR3 residues: CASSLFRYSTSGTREQYF. DNA of the CDR3: TGTGCCAGCAGCTTGTTTCGTTATTCTACTAGCGGGACACGGGAGCAGTACTTC.

The V call is TRBV29-1, the J call TRBJ1-1; D gene ambiguous. The CDR3 has 13 amino acids. Per germline, CDR1 SQVTM and CDR2 ANQGSEA. V lost 0 bases to trimming and J lost 7 bases, with 12 bases between them. For the CDR3, the DNA is TGCAGCGTTGAAGATGGAGGGTATAGTGAAGCTTTCTTT. Amino acids: CSVEDGGYSEAFF.

The CDR3 nucleotides read TGCAGCGTTGGAGGAGGGCCCAGGGCGGGTATTTACACCTTC. Translation gives CSVGGGPRAGIYTF. The chain is built from TRBV29-1 and TRBJ1-2, with D maybe TRBD1 (5 bases). Per germline, CDR1 SQVTM and CDR2 ANQGSEA. This CDR3 has 14 amino acids. The germline V and J ends were trimmed by 4 bases and 11 bases, with 23 bases remaining between them.

The V gene is TRBV28, the J gene TRBJ2-7; 10 nucleotides line up with TRBD2. The CDR3 sequence is 13 residues long. Germline V CDR1 and CDR2: MDHEN, SYDVKM. V was pared by 9 bases and J by 3 bases, with 5 bases of the junction left unmatched. This CDR3 reads CASMRTSGYEQYF. Here the CDR3 DNA reads TGTGCCAGTATGAGGACTAGCGGCTACGAGCAGTACTTC. The variable domain in full, completed from reference TRBV28 and TRBJ2-7, reads DVKVTQSSRYLVKRTGEKVFLECVQDMDHENMFWYRQDPGLGLRLIYFSYDVKMKEKGDIPEGYSVSREKKERFSLILESASTNQTSMYLCASMRTSGYEQYFGPGTRLTVT.

The chain couples TRBV5-1 to TRBJ2-3; D gene uncertain. V was trimmed by 2 bases and J by 14 bases, leaving 15 bases between them. The germline V gene has CDR1 SGHRS and CDR2 YFSETQ. The CDR3 is made up of 12 amino acids. CDR3 nucleotide sequence: TGCGCCAGCAGCTTCGTCCCCCAGACATGGTATTTT. The encoded protein is CASSFVPQTWYF.